This record concerns one TCR beta chain sequence. Original handling: Quantification of nucleated cells was approximated via reference gene primer amplification. The protocol was immunoSEQ multiplex PCR, while the TCRdb copy is restricted to in-frame clones and leaves out a portion. V, J and clone size were drawn from that table, and D and trimming were deduced from the DNA. The sample shows approximately 280,000 clones, roughly 89% of them seen only once. The data originate from a study of blood T cell repertoires in COVID-19. About the study: Acute and convalescent COVID-19 specimens originated in the United States, Italy and Spain. Sample material is recorded as cDNA or gDNA derived from T cells, B-cell-depleted T cells, or PBMCs.

The CDR3 has 13 amino acids. Per the germline V gene, CDR1 is LNHNV and CDR2 is YYDKDF (reference sequence). The germline V and J ends were trimmed by 6 bases and 6 bases, with 12 bases remaining between them. Sequenced: peripheral blood. The origin of this receptor is a man between 45 and 60 years old with acute or convalescent COVID-19. This chain uses TRBV15 with TRBJ1-5, with D possibly TRBD1 on 6 matching bases. In DNA form, the CDR3 reads TGTGCCACCAGTAAAACAGGGTCTCAGCCCCAGCATTTT. Protein: CATSKTGSQPQHF.